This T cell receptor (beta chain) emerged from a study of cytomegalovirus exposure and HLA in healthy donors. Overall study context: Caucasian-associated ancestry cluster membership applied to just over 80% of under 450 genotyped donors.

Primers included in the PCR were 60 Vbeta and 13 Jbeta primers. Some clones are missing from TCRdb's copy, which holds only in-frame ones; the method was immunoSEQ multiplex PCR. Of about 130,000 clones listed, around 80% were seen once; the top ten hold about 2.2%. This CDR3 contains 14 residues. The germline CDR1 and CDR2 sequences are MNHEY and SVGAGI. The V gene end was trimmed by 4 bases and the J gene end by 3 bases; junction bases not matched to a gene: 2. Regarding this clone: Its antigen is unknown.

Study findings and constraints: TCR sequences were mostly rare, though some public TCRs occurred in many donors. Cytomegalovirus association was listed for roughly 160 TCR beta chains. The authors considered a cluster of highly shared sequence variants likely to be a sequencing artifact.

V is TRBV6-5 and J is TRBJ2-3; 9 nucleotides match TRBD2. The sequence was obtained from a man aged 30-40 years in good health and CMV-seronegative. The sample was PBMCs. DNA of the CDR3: TGTGCCAGCAGTTTGGGACTAGCAACAGATACGCAGTATTTT. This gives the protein CASSLGLATDTQYF.